Presented here are 4 T cell receptor beta chains from one specimen sequenced in a study of blood T cell repertoires in COVID-19. Clones were sequenced by immunoSEQ multiplex PCR, and TCRdb holds only the in-frame ones, with some missing. This sample yields 250,000 or so clones, of which around nine tenths are seen a single time; over 3% belongs to the top ten. The sequencing input was PBMCs or T cells enriched from blood (not recorded which). The receptors derive from a woman aged 40 to 55 who had been exposed to COVID-19.

The chain combines TRBV7-2 with TRBJ1-5; D is perhaps TRBD1 (6 bases). The CDR3 is 15 amino acids. Germline lookup yields CDR1 SGHTA and CDR2 FQGNSA. Trimming took 5 bases from V and 5 from J, leaving 16 bases between them. As DNA, the CDR3 is TGTGCCAGCAGCGAGGAACAGGGAATGGATCAGCCCCAGCATTTT. This codes for CASSEEQGMDQPQHF. The full variable domain, with the rest looked up from reference TRBV7-2 and TRBJ1-5, is GAGVSQSPSNKVTEKGKDVELRCDPISGHTALYWYRQSLGQGLEFLIYFQGNSAPDKSGLPSDRFSAERTGGSVSTLTIQRTQQEDSAVYLCASSEEQGMDQPQHFGDGTRLSIL.

The rearrangement joins TRBV2 to TRBJ1-6; no firm D call. Germline assignment: CDR1 SNHLY and CDR2 FYNNEI. The V and J ends lost 10 bases and 10 bases respectively, with 11 bases between them. The CDR3 is made up of 11 amino acids. DNA of the CDR3: TGTGCCACTAAGAGGGTCTCACCCCTCCACTTT. Translated: CATKRVSPLHF.

Only a few counts were recorded for this clone. The chain couples TRBV19 to TRBJ1-2, with 8 nucleotides matching TRBD1. This CDR3 comprises 12 residues. V was clipped by 9 bases and J by 7 bases; unmatched bases: 7. CDR1 and CDR2 from the germline V gene are LNHDA and SQIVND (reference sequence). CDR3 nucleotide sequence: TGTGCCAGCCGTTACAGGGGGGCTGGCTACACCTTC. Translated: CASRYRGAGYTF.

V is TRBV2 and J is TRBJ2-7, with 9 bases aligning to TRBD1. CDR1 and CDR2 (germline): SNHLY, FYNNEI. V was clipped by 7 bases and J by 7 bases; unmatched bases: 5. This CDR3 spans 12 amino acids. Here the CDR3 reads CASNRGLWEQYF. The CDR3 DNA reads TGTGCCAGCAACAGGGGGCTGTGGGAGCAGTACTTC.